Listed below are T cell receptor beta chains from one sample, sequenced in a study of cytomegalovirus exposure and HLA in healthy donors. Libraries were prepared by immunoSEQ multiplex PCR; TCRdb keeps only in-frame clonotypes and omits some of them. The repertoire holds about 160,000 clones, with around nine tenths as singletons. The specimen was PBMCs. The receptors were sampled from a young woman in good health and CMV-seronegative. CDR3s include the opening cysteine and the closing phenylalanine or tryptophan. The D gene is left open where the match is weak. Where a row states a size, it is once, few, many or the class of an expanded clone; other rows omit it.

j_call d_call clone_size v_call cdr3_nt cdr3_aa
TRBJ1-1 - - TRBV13 TGTGCCAGCAGCCCGACAAGCATGAACACTGAAGCTTTCTTT CASSPTSMNTEAFF
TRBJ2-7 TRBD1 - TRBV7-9 TGTGCCAGCAGCCTTCGGACAGGGCGGTCCTACGAGCAGTACTTC CASSLRTGRSYEQYF
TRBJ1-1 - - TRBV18 TGTGCCAGCTCACTCATGACAGACAACACTGAAGCTTTCTTT CASSLMTDNTEAFF
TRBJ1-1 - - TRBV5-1 TGCGCCAGCAGCTTGGTAGTGAACACTGAAGCTTTCTTT CASSLVVNTEAFF
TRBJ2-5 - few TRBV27 TGTGCCAGCAGTTCCTATGATGAGGAGACCCAGTACTTC CASSSYDEETQYF
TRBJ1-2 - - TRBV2 TGTGCCAGCAGTGAGGGCAGTTTCCACTATGGCTACACCTTC CASSEGSFHYGYTF
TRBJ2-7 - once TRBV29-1 TGCAGCGGCGGGGACGGCGGGTCCTACGAGCAGTACTTC CSGGDGGSYEQYF
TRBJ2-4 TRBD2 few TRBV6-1 TGTGCCAGCAGAAGGGGGACTAGCGTAGAAAACATTCAGTACTTC CASRRGTSVENIQYF
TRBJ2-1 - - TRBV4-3 TGCGCCAGCAACGGGGGAGGGGGACACTACAATGAGCAGTTCTTC CASNGGGGHYNEQFF
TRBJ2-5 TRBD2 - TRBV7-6 TGTGCCAGCAGCTTAGACCCGCGGACTAGCGGGAGCGTGAGGCTGCAAGAGACCCAGTACTTC CASSLDPRTSGSVRLQETQYF
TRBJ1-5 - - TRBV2 TGTGCCAGCAGTGCGGGGTTTAGTAGGAGAGGCAATCAGCCCCAGCATTTT CASSAGFSRRGNQPQHF
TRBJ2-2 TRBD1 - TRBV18 TGTGCCAGCTCATCCGGGACAGCGAACACCGGGGAGCTGTTTTTT CASSSGTANTGELFF
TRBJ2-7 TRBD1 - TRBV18 TGTGCCAGCTCACCATCACAGGGGGCTTCCGAGCAGTACTTC CASSPSQGASEQYF
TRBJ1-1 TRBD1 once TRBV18 TGTGCCAGCTCACCCATACAGGGGGAGAACACTGAAGCTTTCTTT CASSPIQGENTEAFF
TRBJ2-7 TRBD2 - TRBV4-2 TGTGCCAGCAGCCTCACTAGCGGGACCTACGAGCAGTACTTC CASSLTSGTYEQYF
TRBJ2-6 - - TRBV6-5 TGTGCCAGCAGCCCCGTCTCTGGGGCCAACGTCCTGACTTTC CASSPVSGANVLTF
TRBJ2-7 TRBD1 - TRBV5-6 TGTGCCAGCCGTGCATCGGGCAGGGGGCTCGACGAGCAGTACTTC CASRASGRGLDEQYF
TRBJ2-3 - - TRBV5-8 TGTGCCAGCAGCTTTAATACGCAGTATTTT CASSFNTQYF
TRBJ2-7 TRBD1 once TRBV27 TGTGCCAGCAGCAGTACCGGGACAGGACACTACGAGCAGTACTTC CASSSTGTGHYEQYF
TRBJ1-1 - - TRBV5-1 TGCGCCAGCAGCTTGGTGACGACAGGAACGACTGAAGCTTTCTTT CASSLVTTGTTEAFF
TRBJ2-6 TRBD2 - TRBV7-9 TGTGCCAGCAGCACCTCTAGCGGGAGGGCCAGGTCTGGGGCCAACGTCCTGACTTTC CASSTSSGRARSGANVLTF
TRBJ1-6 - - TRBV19 TGTGCCAGTAGTATAAGCGGGGTAAGCCCACCGGGGGGGAATTCACCCCTCCACTTT CASSISGVSPPGGNSPLHF
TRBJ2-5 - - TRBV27 TGTGCCAGCAGTTTAGGATTCCGGGGAACGGGGCAGTACTTC CASSLGFRGTGQYF